Here is one T cell receptor (beta chain) with its context. There are many counts of this clonotype. Its antigen specificity is not known. Base-call qualities are not available, and no considerably larger clone is one nucleotide away. The sample originates from a study of T cells in Graves' hyperthyroidism and ophthalmopathy (dated by TCRdb to about 2019). At the level of the whole study: Peripheral blood samples were taken at initial diagnosis, before any treatment was given. To identify TCR V-J signatures that set the groups apart, the researchers used a discovery cohort of 100 or so patients, made up of 40 to 45 with Graves' ophthalmopathy and about 59 with stable Graves' hyperthyroidism. Prospective prediction of ophthalmopathy was tested in an independent validation cohort consisting of roughly 20 hyperthyroidism patients and approximately 16 patients who later progressed to ophthalmopathy. The 75 to 100 discovery patients were divided at random into training and test sets in a 7:3 ratio. In addition, the study compared T-cell repertoires in thyroid tissue and in blood from about 6 Graves' hyperthyroidism patients. After blood sampling, hyperthyroidism patients were treated with methimazole at a starting dose of 30 mg daily, and ophthalmopathy patients were treated with high-dose intravenous methylprednisolone. The paper describes TCR Vbeta CDR3 sequencing of more than 120 peripheral blood samples, made up of roughly 40 ophthalmopathy patients, 70 to 80 hyperthyroidism patients and 17 progressor patients. The research as a whole found: In validation, the model predicted progression to ophthalmopathy a median of approximately 6.3 months before onset, with about 71% sensitivity and nearly 75% specificity. No statistical method was used to fix the sample size in advance, and group allocation was not hidden from the investigators. A model built on a 13 V-J signature distinguished ophthalmopathy from stable hyperthyroidism, reaching 85% to 90% sensitivity and 81% to 83% specificity in cross-validation and 80%/75% in testing. Most expanded thyroid clonotypes (frequency above 0.001) were also detected in blood, a finding suggesting that blood repertoires may reflect thyroid immune responses.

TCR beta CDR3 regions were amplified from RNA transcripts. The first round of RT-PCR for the TCR CDR3 was performed with the HTBI primer set and the Qiagen OneStep RT-PCR kit. The libraries were constructed in a second round of multiplex PCR and then size-selected and purified. Libraries were sequenced paired-end with 100 bp reads on an Illumina HiSeq2000. The paper's data handling went like this. SOAPnuke was used to process the raw data, with reads discarded if the reads contained adapters or uncalled bases, had a mean Phred below 15, or lacked an exact constant-primer or identifier match. High-quality paired reads were merged using COPE v1.2.5, and each unique nucleotide sequence was defined as a clonotype. Clonotypes were aligned to IMGT TRBV, TRBD and TRBJ reference segments using MiTCR v1.1. The analysis was restricted to V-J combinations with a frequency above 0.0001, which together covered over 99% of the repertoires. A TCS score was defined as the ratio of F50 (clonal expansion) to E x V (chaos), with BLOSUM62-based TCRdist applied between CDR3 peptides within each V-J. Welch's t-statistics and random forest reduced fewer than 600 V-J features to roughly 13, which were used in a naive Bayes classifier (R e1071). TCRdb reprocessed the public reads (quality trimming at Q25 with fastp, clone calling with MiXCR) and kept in-frame beta chains. Rows are combined by CDR3 protein, so each entry shows the most common genes and DNA. In this record, the V and J calls reflect TCRdb's handling and not the investigators' own analysis. Present in this sample are 250,000 to 300,000 distinct CDR3 sequences, less than 15% of which were seen just once. The ten most abundant clones make up about 14% of the sample.

CDR3 length: 18 amino acids, cysteine to phenylalanine. Only the CDR3 DNA stays, 54 bases, in frame from base 1. The germline V gene (reference sequence) yields GTSNPN for CDR1 and SVGIG for CDR2. Relative to germline, V is missing 3 bases and J is missing 3 bases, with 20 bases of the junction outside any gene match. Hyperthyroidism patients were newly diagnosed, with disease duration under 2 months, and aged 18 to 65 years. Any patient with an uncontrolled infection, another autoimmune disease, pregnancy or lactation was excluded. Diagnoses relied on clinical symptoms, serum thyroxine and TRAb, thyroid ultrasound and orbital computed tomography. Blood from progressor patients was drawn when they were first diagnosed with hyperthyroidism, before any ophthalmopathy symptoms appeared. Ficoll-Paque density gradient centrifugation was used to isolate PBMCs from 8 to 10 ml of fresh peripheral blood. Progressor patients were initially diagnosed with Graves' hyperthyroidism and developed ophthalmopathy during follow-up. Trizol reagent was used to extract total RNA, and RNA quality was then checked on an Agilent 2100 Bioanalyzer.

This sequence uses TRBV30 and TRBJ2-7; 7 bases in between match TRBD2. The origin of this receptor is a woman aged 40 to 50 with Graves' hyperthyroidism that later progressed to Graves' ophthalmopathy. Material: blood. This receptor has the CDR3 CAWSRVSRLRGSRYEQYF. The sequence in DNA is TGTGCCTGGAGCCGCGTCAGTCGTTTGCGGGGGTCCCGCTACGAGCAGTACTTC.